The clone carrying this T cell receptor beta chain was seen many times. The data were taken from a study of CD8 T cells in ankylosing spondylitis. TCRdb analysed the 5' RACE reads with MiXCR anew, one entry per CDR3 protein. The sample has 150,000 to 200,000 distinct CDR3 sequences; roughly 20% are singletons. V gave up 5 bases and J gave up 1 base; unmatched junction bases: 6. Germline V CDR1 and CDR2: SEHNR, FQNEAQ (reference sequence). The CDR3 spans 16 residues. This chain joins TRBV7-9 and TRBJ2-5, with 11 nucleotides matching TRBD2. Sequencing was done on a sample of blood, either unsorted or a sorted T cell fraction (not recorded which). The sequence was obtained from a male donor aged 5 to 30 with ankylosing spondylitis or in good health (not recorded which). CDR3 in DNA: TGTGCCAGCAGCAGAGTAGCGGGAGGGCCCCAAGAGACCCAGTACTTC. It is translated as CASSRVAGGPQETQYF.